This T cell receptor (beta chain) comes out of a study of blood T cell repertoires in COVID-19. CDR3 size: 16 residues. Germline CDR1 and CDR2: LGHNA and YSLEER. V gave up 0 bases and J gave up 3 bases; unmatched junction bases: 2. Per the study methods: Scientists estimated how many nucleated cells there were by amplifying reference gene primers. The repertoire was sequenced with immunoSEQ multiplex PCR; TCRdb's copy has only in-frame clones and lacks some. The D gene and trimming were derived from the DNA, and the V and J assignments and clone size from that table. The sample contains 200,000 to 250,000 clones, roughly nine tenths of which appear only once.

Source material: peripheral blood. The rearrangement joins TRBV4-3 to TRBJ2-4; TRBD2 matches at 10 bases. This TCR was sampled from a man aged 55 to 69 with acute or convalescent COVID-19. Written as DNA, the CDR3 is TGCGCCAGCAGCCAAGATCGACTAGCGGGCAAAAACATTCAGTACTTC. It specifies CASSQDRLAGKNIQYF.